The clone carrying this T cell receptor beta chain came up once. Antigen unknown. The protocol was immunoSEQ multiplex PCR, while the TCRdb copy is restricted to in-frame clones and leaves out a portion. The sample consists of around 55,000 clones, nearly 90% of them appearing once. The record originates from a study of OX40 agonist ivuxolimab in advanced cancers. About the study: The diagnoses of dose-escalation patients were hepatocellular carcinoma, melanoma, renal cell or head and neck cancer. Previous treatment with anti-PD-1, anti-PD-L1 or anti-CTLA-4 therapy was allowed; over 35% had received some. Overall study results and limits: CD8+ T cells showed, on average, more clonal expansion than CD4+ cells. Partial responders receiving 0.1-3.0 mg/kg showed among the lowest clonal expansion.

In germline, CDR1 is SGHTA, CDR2 FQGNSA. This CDR3 is built from 17 residues. V lost 2 bases and J lost 8; bases outside the gene matches: 11. Sequences were derived from CD4+ or CD8+ T cells sorted from blood, sampled in a trial of the OX40 agonist ivuxolimab. The receptor comes from an adult with an advanced solid tumor such as melanoma, head and neck, liver or kidney cancer. This rearrangement joins TRBV7-2 to TRBJ2-1; 11 bases agree with TRBD2. The CDR3 DNA sequence: TGTGCCAGCAGCTTAATGTTACTAGCGGGAGAAACTGATGAGCAGTTCTTC. As protein: CASSLMLLAGETDEQFF.